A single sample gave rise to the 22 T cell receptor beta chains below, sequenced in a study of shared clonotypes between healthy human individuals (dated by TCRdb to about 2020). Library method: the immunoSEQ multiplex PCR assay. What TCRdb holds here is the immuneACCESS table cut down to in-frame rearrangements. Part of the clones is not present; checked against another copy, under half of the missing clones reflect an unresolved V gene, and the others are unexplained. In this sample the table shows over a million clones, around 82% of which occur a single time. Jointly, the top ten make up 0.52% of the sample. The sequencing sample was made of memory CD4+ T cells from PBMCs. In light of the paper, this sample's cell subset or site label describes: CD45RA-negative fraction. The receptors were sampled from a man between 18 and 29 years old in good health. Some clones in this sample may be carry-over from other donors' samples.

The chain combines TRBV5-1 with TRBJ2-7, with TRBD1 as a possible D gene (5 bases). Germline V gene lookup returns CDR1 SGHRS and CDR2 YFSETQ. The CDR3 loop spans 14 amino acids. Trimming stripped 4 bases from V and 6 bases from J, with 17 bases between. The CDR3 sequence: CASSPRPPQGEQYF. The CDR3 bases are TGCGCCAGCAGCCCCCGCCCCCCGCAGGGCGAGCAGTACTTC.

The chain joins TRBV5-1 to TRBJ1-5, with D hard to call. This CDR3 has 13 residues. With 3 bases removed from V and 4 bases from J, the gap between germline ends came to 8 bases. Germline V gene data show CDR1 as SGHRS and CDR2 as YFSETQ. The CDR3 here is CASSSNLNQPQHF. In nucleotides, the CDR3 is TGCGCCAGCAGCTCTAATTTAAATCAGCCCCAGCATTTT.

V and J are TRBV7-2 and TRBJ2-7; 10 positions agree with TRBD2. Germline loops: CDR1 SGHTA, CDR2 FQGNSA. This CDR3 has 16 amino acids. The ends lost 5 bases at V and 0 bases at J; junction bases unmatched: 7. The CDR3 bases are TGTGCCAGCAGCCCATCCGGGACTAGCGCCTCCTACGAGCAGTACTTC. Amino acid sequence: CASSPSGTSASYEQYF.

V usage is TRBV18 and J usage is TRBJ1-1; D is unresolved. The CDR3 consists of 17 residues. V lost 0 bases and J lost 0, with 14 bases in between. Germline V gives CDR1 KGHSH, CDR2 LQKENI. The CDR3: CASSPPGWRAMNTEAFF. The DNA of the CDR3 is TGTGCCAGCTCACCACCAGGTTGGAGGGCCATGAACACTGAAGCTTTCTTT. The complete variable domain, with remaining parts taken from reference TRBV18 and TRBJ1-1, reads NAGVMQNPRHLVRRRGQEARLRCSPMKGHSHVYWYRQLPEEGLKFMVYLQKENIIDESGMPKERFSAEFPKEGPSILRIQQVVRGDSAAYFCASSPPGWRAMNTEAFFGQGTRLTVV.

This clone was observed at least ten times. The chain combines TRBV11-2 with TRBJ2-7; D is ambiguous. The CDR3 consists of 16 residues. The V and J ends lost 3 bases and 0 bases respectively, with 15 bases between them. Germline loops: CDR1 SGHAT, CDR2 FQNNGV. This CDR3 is CASSFHYGRSSYEQYF. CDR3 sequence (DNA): TGTGCCAGCAGCTTCCATTACGGCAGGAGCTCCTACGAGCAGTACTTC.

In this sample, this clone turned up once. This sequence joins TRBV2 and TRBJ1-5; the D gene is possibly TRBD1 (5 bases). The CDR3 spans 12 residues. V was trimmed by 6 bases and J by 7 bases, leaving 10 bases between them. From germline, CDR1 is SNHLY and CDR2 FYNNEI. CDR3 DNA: TGTGCCAGCAGCGTGAGGGGACAGCCCCAGCATTTT. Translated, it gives CASSVRGQPQHF. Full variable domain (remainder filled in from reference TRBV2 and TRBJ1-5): EPEVTQTPSHQVTQMGQEVILRCVPISNHLYFYWYRQILGQKVEFLVSFYNNEISEKSEIFDDQFSVERPDGSNFTLKIRSTKLEDSAMYFCASSVRGQPQHFGDGTRLSIL.

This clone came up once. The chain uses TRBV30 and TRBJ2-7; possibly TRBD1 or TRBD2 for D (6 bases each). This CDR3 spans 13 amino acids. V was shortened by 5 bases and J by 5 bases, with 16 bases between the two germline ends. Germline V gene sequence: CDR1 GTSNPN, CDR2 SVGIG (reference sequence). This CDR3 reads CAWGEGGADEQYF. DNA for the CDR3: TGTGCCTGGGGAGAGGGGGGTGCGGACGAGCAGTACTTC. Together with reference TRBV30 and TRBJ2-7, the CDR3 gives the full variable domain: SQTIHQWPATLVQPVGSPLSLECTVEGTSNPNLYWYRQAAGRGLQLLFYSVGIGQISSEVPQNLSASRPQDRQFILSSKKLLLSDSGFYLCAWGEGGADEQYFGPGTRLTVT.

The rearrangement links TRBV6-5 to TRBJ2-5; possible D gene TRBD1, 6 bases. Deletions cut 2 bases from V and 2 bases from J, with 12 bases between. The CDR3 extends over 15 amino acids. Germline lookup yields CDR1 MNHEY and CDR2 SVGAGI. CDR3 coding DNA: TGTGCCAGCAGTTACGGCATGAGGGGGCAAGAGACCCAGTACTTC. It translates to CASSYGMRGQETQYF.

The CDR3 sequence: CASSYSKDRGGEQYF. CDR3 DNA sequence: TGTGCCAGCAGTTACTCGAAGGACAGGGGCGGCGAGCAGTACTTC. The gene calls are TRBV6-6 and TRBJ2-7; TRBD1 matches 9 bases. The CDR3 is made up of 15 amino acids. Losses at the gene ends were 0 bases for V and 6 bases for J; bases not matched to a gene: 6. The germline gives CDR1 MNHNY, CDR2 SVGAGI (reference sequence).

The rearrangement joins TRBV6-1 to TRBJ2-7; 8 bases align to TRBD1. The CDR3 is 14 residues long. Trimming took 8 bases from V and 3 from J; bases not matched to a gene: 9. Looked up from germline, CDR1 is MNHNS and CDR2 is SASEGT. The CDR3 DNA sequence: TGTGCCAGCCGACCTGGGACAGGTTACTACGAGCAGTACTTC. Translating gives CASRPGTGYYEQYF.

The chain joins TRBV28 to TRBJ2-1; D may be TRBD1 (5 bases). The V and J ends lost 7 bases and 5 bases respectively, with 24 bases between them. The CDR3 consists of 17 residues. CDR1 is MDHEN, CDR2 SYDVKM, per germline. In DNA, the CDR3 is TGTGCCAGCAACCCTTGGCTGGGGCTCACTCCGAACAATGAGCAGTTCTTC. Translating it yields CASNPWLGLTPNNEQFF.

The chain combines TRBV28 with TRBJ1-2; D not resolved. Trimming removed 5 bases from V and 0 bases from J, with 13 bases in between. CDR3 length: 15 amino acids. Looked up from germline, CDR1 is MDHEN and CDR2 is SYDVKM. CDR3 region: CASSPVGSPNYGYTF. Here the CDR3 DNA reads TGTGCCAGCAGTCCGGTGGGCAGCCCTAACTATGGCTACACCTTC.

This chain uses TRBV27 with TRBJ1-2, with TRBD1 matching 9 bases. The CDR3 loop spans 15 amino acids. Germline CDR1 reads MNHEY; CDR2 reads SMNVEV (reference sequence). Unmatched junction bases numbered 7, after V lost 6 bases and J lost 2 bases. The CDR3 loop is CASSYRTGENYGYTF. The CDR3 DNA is TGTGCCAGCAGCTATCGGACAGGGGAAAACTATGGCTACACCTTC.

The CDR3 loop reads CSARSWAVQETQYF. In nucleotides, the CDR3 is TGCAGCGCACGGAGCTGGGCTGTCCAAGAGACCCAGTACTTC. This sequence joins TRBV29-1 and TRBJ2-5; D ambiguous. V lost 7 bases and J 1 base, leaving 16 bases between the germline ends. The CDR3 sequence is 14 residues long. From germline, CDR1 is SQVTM and CDR2 ANQGSEA. Combining the CDR3 with reference TRBV29-1 and TRBJ2-5 gives the whole variable domain SAVISQKPSRDICQRGTSLTIQCQVDSQVTMMFWYRQQPGQSLTLIATANQGSEATYESGFVIDKFPISRPNLTFSTLTVSNMSPEDSSIYLCSARSWAVQETQYFGPGTRLLVL.

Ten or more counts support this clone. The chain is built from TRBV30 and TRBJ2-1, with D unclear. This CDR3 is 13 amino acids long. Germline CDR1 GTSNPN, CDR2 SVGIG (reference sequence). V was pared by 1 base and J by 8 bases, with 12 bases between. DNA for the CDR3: TGTGCCTGGAGTGGTCCTGCCGGTCATGAGCAGTTCTTC. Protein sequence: CAWSGPAGHEQFF.

CDR3 bases: TGTGCCACCAAGCTTAGCGGGACAGGGGGAACTGAAGCTTTCTTT. This codes for CATKLSGTGGTEAFF. The chain joins TRBV7-2 to TRBJ1-1, with TRBD1 matching over 11 bases. Germline CDR1 is SGHTA and CDR2 is FQGNSA. The CDR3 is made up of 15 amino acids. After removal of 10 bases from V and 5 bases from J, the junction contained 12 bases not matched to a gene.

This CDR3 is CASSRRGDTEAFF. The CDR3 region has the DNA TGCGCCAGCAGCAGGAGAGGGGACACTGAAGCTTTCTTT. The V call is TRBV5-1, the J call TRBJ1-1; perhaps TRBD1 as D (5 bases). V gave up 4 bases and J gave up 3 bases, with 10 bases separating them. The CDR3 is made up of 13 amino acids. CDR1 and CDR2 from the germline V gene are SGHRS and YFSETQ.

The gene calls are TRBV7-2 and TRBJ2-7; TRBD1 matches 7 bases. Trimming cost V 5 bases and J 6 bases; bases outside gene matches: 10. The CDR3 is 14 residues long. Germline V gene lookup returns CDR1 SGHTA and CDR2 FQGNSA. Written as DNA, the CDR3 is TGTGCCAGCAGCCGACAGGGTGAATGGTCCGAGCAGTACTTC. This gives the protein CASSRQGEWSEQYF.

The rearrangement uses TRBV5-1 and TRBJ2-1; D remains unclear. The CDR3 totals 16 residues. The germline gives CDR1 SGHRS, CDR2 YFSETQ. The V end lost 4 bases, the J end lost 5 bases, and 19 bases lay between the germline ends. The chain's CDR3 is CASSLRSATRNNEQFF. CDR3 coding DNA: TGCGCCAGCAGCCTCCGGTCTGCTACGCGGAACAATGAGCAGTTCTTC.

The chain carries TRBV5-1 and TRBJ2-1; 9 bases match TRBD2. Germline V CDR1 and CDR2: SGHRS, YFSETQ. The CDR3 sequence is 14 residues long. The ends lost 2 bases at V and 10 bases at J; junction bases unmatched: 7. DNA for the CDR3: TGCGCCAGCAGCTTAGGCGGGACTAGCACCGAGCAGTTCTTC. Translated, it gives CASSLGGTSTEQFF.

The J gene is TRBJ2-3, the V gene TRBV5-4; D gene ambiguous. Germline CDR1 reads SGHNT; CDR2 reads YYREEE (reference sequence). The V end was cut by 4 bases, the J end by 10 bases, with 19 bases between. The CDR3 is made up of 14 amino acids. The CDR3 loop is CASSPAARETAQYF. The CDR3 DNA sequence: TGTGCCAGCAGCCCGGCGGCTAGGGAAACGGCGCAGTATTTT. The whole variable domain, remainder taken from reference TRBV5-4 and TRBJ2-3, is ETGVTQSPTHLIKTRGQQVTLRCSSQSGHNTVSWYQQALGQGPQFIFQYYREEENGRGNFPPRFSGLQFPNYSSELNVNALELDDSALYLCASSPAARETAQYFGPGTRLTVL.

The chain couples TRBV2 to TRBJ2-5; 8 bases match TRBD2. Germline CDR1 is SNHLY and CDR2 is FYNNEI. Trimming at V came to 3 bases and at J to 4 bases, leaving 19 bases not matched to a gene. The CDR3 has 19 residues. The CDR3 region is CASSDWGRRKGLGGETQYF. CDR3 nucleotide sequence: TGTGCCAGCAGTGACTGGGGCCGACGGAAGGGACTAGGGGGAGAGACCCAGTACTTC.